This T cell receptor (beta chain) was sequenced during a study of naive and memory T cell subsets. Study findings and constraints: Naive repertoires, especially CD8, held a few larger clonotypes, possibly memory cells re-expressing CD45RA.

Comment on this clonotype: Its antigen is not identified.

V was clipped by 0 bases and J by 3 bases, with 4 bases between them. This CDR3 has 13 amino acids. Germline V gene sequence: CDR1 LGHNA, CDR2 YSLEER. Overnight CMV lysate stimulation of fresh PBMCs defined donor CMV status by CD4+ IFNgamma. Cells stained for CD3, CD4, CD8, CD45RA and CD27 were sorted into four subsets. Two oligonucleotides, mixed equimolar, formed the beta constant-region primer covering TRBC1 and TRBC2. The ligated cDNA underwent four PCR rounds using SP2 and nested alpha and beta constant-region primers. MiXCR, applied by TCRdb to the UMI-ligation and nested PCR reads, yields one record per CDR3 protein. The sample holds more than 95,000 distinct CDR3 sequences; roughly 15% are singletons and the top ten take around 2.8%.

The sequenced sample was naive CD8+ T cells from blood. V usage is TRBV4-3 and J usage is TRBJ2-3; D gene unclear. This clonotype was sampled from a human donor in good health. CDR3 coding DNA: TGCGCCAGCAGCCAAGAAACGACAGATACGCAGTATTTT. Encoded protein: CASSQETTDTQYF.